A single sample is the source of the 29 T cell receptor beta chains below, sequenced in a study of cytomegalovirus exposure and HLA in healthy donors. Researchers ran the PCR with 60 Vbeta and 13 Jbeta primers. TCRdb's copy holds only in-frame clones and misses some; the assay was immunoSEQ multiplex PCR. The sample consists of about 200,000 clones, almost 80% of them appearing once. The sequenced sample consisted of PBMCs. All receptors come from a man aged 18 to 29 in good health and CMV-seronegative.

This chain uses TRBV19 with TRBJ1-1; weak D call: TRBD1 (5 bases). CDR3 length: 16 amino acids. Trimming shortened V by 1 base and J by 1 base, and 13 bases separated the two germline ends. Germline CDR1 reads LNHDA; CDR2 reads SQIVND (reference sequence). The CDR3 region has the DNA TGTGCCAGTAGTATAGCTAGGGGAATGGGGAACACTGAAGCTTTCTTT. As protein: CASSIARGMGNTEAFF.

This clone appeared a few times. This chain joins TRBV9 and TRBJ2-2; 9 bases align to TRBD2. J was trimmed by 5 bases and V by 3 bases; bases with no gene match: 17. The CDR3 spans 19 residues. In germline, CDR1 is SGDLS, CDR2 YYNGEE. The CDR3 sequence is CASSAYLQPGLAKTGELFF. CDR3 coding DNA: TGTGCCAGCAGCGCCTACCTTCAGCCGGGACTAGCAAAAACCGGGGAGCTGTTTTTT.

The rearrangement uses TRBV20-1 and TRBJ1-1; no clear D gene. V lost 5 bases and J lost 8, with 12 bases in between. The CDR3 spans 11 residues. Germline CDR1 DFQATT, CDR2 SNEGSKA (reference sequence). CDR3 protein: CSAWAGSEAFF. The CDR3 coding sequence is TGCAGTGCTTGGGCGGGGTCGGAAGCTTTCTTT.

This chain links TRBV7-8 with TRBJ2-7, with D possibly being TRBD1 (5 bases). This CDR3 contains 12 residues. V gave up 5 bases and J gave up 6 bases, with 11 bases separating them. Germline CDR1 is SGHVS and CDR2 is FQNEAQ. The CDR3 protein is CASSETGIEQYF. The CDR3 bases are TGTGCCAGCAGCGAAACAGGAATCGAGCAGTACTTC. The complete variable domain, with remaining parts taken from reference TRBV7-8 and TRBJ2-7, reads GAGVSQSPRYKVAKRGQDVALRCDPISGHVSLFWYQQALGQGPEFLTYFQNEAQLDKSGLPSDRFFAERPEGSVSTLKIQRTQQEDSAVYLCASSETGIEQYFGPGTRLTVT.

This chain uses TRBV14 with TRBJ1-1; TRBD1 might be the D (6 bases). Trimming took 3 bases from V and 4 from J, leaving 15 bases between them. Germline V gives CDR1 SGHDN, CDR2 FVKESK. This CDR3 is built from 15 residues. The CDR3 is CASSHGGALGTEAFF. The CDR3 DNA reads as TGTGCCAGCAGCCATGGGGGGGCTTTGGGCACTGAAGCTTTCTTT.

This chain connects TRBV2 to TRBJ2-5, with D uncertain. The end of the DNA aligns better with TRBJ2-7, so the J call may be wrong. CDR3 size: 12 residues. Germline CDR1 is SNHLY and CDR2 is FYNNEI. The CDR3 loop reads CASTSSRYEQYF. CDR3 bases: TGTGCCAGCACCTCGTCCCGCTACGAGCAGTACTTC.

The rearrangement uses TRBV7-2 and TRBJ2-7; maybe TRBD2 (7 bases). CDR1 and CDR2 from the germline V gene are SGHTA and FQGNSA. With 7 bases removed from V and 3 bases from J, the gap between germline ends came to 19 bases. There are 15 residues in the CDR3. DNA for the CDR3: TGTGCCAGCACGCCGCAGGGAGGGGGACTCTACGAGCAGTACTTC. It codes for CASTPQGGGLYEQYF.

The CDR3 sequence is CSVRGQEEQYF. The CDR3 bases are TGCAGCGTACGGGGACAGGAAGAGCAGTACTTC. V is TRBV29-1 and J is TRBJ2-7, with 8 bases matching TRBD1. J was trimmed by 7 bases and V by 6 bases; bases with no gene match: 5. The CDR3 spans 11 residues. CDR1 is SQVTM and CDR2 is ANQGSEA in the germline V gene.

Only a few counts were recorded for this clone. The chain recombines TRBV15 with TRBJ1-2; D perhaps matches TRBD1 (6 bases). Trimming took 0 bases from V and 8 from J, leaving 13 bases between them. The CDR3 runs to 14 residues. CDR1 and CDR2 from the germline V gene are LNHNV and YYDKDF (reference sequence). In nucleotides, the CDR3 is TGTGCCACCAGCAGAGATATGGCAGGGGAGGGCTACACCTTC. It translates to CATSRDMAGEGYTF. Combining the CDR3 with reference TRBV15 and TRBJ1-2 gives the whole variable domain DAMVIQNPRYQVTQFGKPVTLSCSQTLNHNVMYWYQQKSSQAPKLLFHYYDKDFNNEADTPDNFQSRRPNTSFCFLDIRSPGLGDTAMYLCATSRDMAGEGYTFGSGTRLTVV.

The V gene is TRBV11-3, the J gene TRBJ2-7, with a weak D call TRBD2 (6 bases). CDR1 is SGHNT and CDR2 is YENEEA in the germline V gene. Trimming took 4 bases from V and 0 from J, leaving 19 bases between them. The CDR3 totals 17 residues. The CDR3 sequence: CASSSAGGGDVSYEQYF. CDR3 DNA sequence: TGTGCCAGCAGCTCAGCCGGAGGAGGGGATGTCTCCTACGAGCAGTACTTC.

This clone appeared a single time. The chain employs TRBV5-1 and TRBJ2-3; 7 nucleotides align to TRBD2. With V trimmed by 0 bases and J by 2 bases, 3 bases remained unmatched. CDR3 size: 15 residues. Germline assignment: CDR1 SGHRS and CDR2 YFSETQ. The CDR3 here is CASSLGLAPTDTQYF. In DNA form, the CDR3 reads TGCGCCAGCAGCTTGGGACTAGCTCCCACAGATACGCAGTATTTT.

The genes are TRBV11-3 and TRBJ2-7; D remains ambiguous. There are 12 residues in the CDR3. Trimming took 5 bases from V and 1 from J, leaving 6 bases between them. Germline V gene sequence: CDR1 SGHNT, CDR2 YENEEA. DNA of the CDR3: TGTGCCAGCAGCCAGTCATCCTACGAGCAGTACTTC. It encodes CASSQSSYEQYF.

This clone occurred a few times. V gene TRBV7-6 combines with J gene TRBJ2-3; weak D call: TRBD2 (6 bases). Per the germline V gene, CDR1 is SGHVS and CDR2 is FNYEAQ. V was shortened by 1 base and J by 2 bases, with 13 bases between the two germline ends. This CDR3 comprises 16 residues. The CDR3 DNA is TGTGCCAGCAGCTTAGTAACGGGGGATACCACAGATACGCAGTATTTT. The encoded protein is CASSLVTGDTTDTQYF.

V and J are TRBV19 and TRBJ1-1; TRBD1 is a possible D gene (6 bases). From germline, CDR1 is LNHDA and CDR2 SQIVND (reference sequence). The CDR3 length is 13 residues. The V gene lost 6 bases and the J gene lost 1 base, with 9 bases spanning the gap. CDR3 residues: CASSLTGNTEAFF. The CDR3 DNA follows: TGTGCCAGTAGCTTGACAGGGAACACTGAAGCTTTCTTT.

There are a few counts of this clone. This rearrangement joins TRBV4-3 to TRBJ1-5; no clear D. With 0 bases removed from V and 0 bases from J, the gap between germline ends came to 6 bases. This CDR3 contains 15 residues. Germline-derived CDR1 and CDR2 are LGHNA and YSLEER. The CDR3 reads CASSQEIHSNQPQHF. CDR3 DNA: TGCGCCAGCAGCCAAGAAATCCATAGCAATCAGCCCCAGCATTTT.

Only a few counts were recorded for this clone. This chain uses TRBV2 with TRBJ1-1; no firm D call. From germline, CDR1 is SNHLY and CDR2 FYNNEI. Trimming took off 2 bases at V and 1 base at J, with 8 bases between the two ends. The CDR3 extends over 14 amino acids. The CDR3 loop is CASSEQRRNTEAFF. In DNA form, the CDR3 reads TGTGCCAGCAGTGAACAACGGAGGAACACTGAAGCTTTCTTT.

V gene TRBV7-9 combines with J gene TRBJ2-3; D remains unclear. The CDR3 extends over 12 amino acids. Trimming removed 2 bases from V and 2 bases from J, with 2 bases in between. Germline V gene sequence: CDR1 SEHNR, CDR2 FQNEAQ (reference sequence). CDR3: CASSLLTDTQYF. The CDR3 nucleotides read TGTGCCAGCAGCTTACTCACAGATACGCAGTATTTT.

The rearrangement joins TRBV9 to TRBJ1-2; tentative D call: TRBD1 (6 bases). V dropped 7 bases and J dropped 6 bases, with 13 bases sitting between them. The CDR3 is 12 residues long. Looked up from germline, CDR1 is SGDLS and CDR2 is YYNGEE. CDR3 DNA: TGTGCCAGCGAGGGGGGGGTGAATGGCTACACCTTC. It codes for CASEGGVNGYTF.

The chain couples TRBV6-5 to TRBJ2-3; maybe TRBD1 (6 bases). V lost 6 bases and J lost 2, with 12 bases in between. This CDR3 has 14 amino acids. Germline lookup yields CDR1 MNHEY and CDR2 SVGAGI. The CDR3 here is CASSRGQYTDTQYF. The CDR3 nucleotides are TGTGCCAGCAGCAGAGGACAGTACACAGATACGCAGTATTTT.

The J gene is TRBJ1-1, the V gene TRBV7-8; D uncertain. Trimming took off 5 bases at V and 0 bases at J, with 13 bases between the two ends. CDR1 and CDR2 (germline): SGHVS, FQNEAQ. This CDR3 is 15 amino acids long. CDR3 sequence: CASSPPGSMNTEAFF. Written as DNA, the CDR3 is TGTGCCAGCAGCCCCCCTGGCAGTATGAACACTGAAGCTTTCTTT.

The J gene is TRBJ1-3, the V gene TRBV7-2; 7 bases map to TRBD1. The V and J ends lost 1 base and 2 bases, in that order; junction bases with no gene match: 5. This CDR3 region has 16 residues. CDR1 is SGHTA and CDR2 is FQGNSA in the germline V gene. The CDR3 nucleotides read TGTGCCAGCAGCTTAGGGACAGGTCAGACTGGAAACACCATATATTTT. Its protein product is CASSLGTGQTGNTIYF. Drawing the rest from reference TRBV7-2 and TRBJ1-3, the complete variable domain is GAGVSQSPSNKVTEKGKDVELRCDPISGHTALYWYRQSLGQGLEFLIYFQGNSAPDKSGLPSDRFSAERTGGSVSTLTIQRTQQEDSAVYLCASSLGTGQTGNTIYFGEGSWLTVV.

This clone was detected once. This chain uses TRBV19 with TRBJ2-2; D is perhaps TRBD2 (5 bases). Trimming took off 3 bases at V and 4 bases at J, with 15 bases between the two ends. There are 16 residues in the CDR3. From germline, CDR1 is LNHDA and CDR2 SQIVND (reference sequence). The CDR3 coding sequence is TGTGCCAGTAGTATCGGGATGGTGGGGTTCACCGGGGAGCTGTTTTTT. It specifies CASSIGMVGFTGELFF.

The V and J genes are TRBV10-3 and TRBJ2-3; possibly TRBD1 for D (5 bases). Germline-derived CDR1 and CDR2 are ENHRY and SYGVKD. Trimming cost V 0 bases and J 0 bases, with 10 bases left between them. The CDR3 contains 16 residues. The CDR3 reads CAISESAGSSTDTQYF. CDR3 nucleotide sequence: TGTGCCATCAGTGAGTCGGCAGGGTCTAGCACAGATACGCAGTATTTT.

As DNA, the CDR3 is TGTGCCAGCAGCTGGGGACAGGGGGCCTACGAGCAGTACTTC. It codes for CASSWGQGAYEQYF. V and J are TRBV5-6 and TRBJ2-5, with 11 bases matching TRBD1. The end of the DNA fits TRBJ2-7 better, so the J call may be wrong. The germline CDR1 and CDR2 sequences are SGHDT and YYEEEE. There are 14 residues in the CDR3.

This rearrangement joins TRBV4-2 to TRBJ2-5; 12 positions match TRBD2. CDR3 size: 16 residues. The germline V gene has CDR1 LGHNA and CDR2 YNFKEQ. The junction had 6 bases not matched to a gene; V was cut back by 5 bases and J by 2 bases. CDR3 nucleotide sequence: TGTGCCAGCAGCTCGTCTAGCGGGGGGGCACAAGAGACCCAGTACTTC. Its protein is CASSSSSGGAQETQYF.

J is TRBJ1-1 and V is TRBV5-1; 8 bases map to TRBD1. Germline CDR1 is SGHRS and CDR2 is YFSETQ. The CDR3 loop spans 16 amino acids. V lost 5 bases, J lost 5 bases, and 14 bases stayed unmatched. The CDR3 region has the DNA TGCGCCAGCAGTTCGGGACAGGACCATGTGAGGACTGAAGCTTTCTTT. Its translation is CASSSGQDHVRTEAFF.

The chain is built from TRBV4-2 and TRBJ2-5; D is possibly TRBD2 (5 bases). Germline V gene data show CDR1 as LGHNA and CDR2 as YNFKEQ. V gave up 3 bases and J gave up 5 bases, with 19 bases separating them. The CDR3 consists of 16 residues. The CDR3 DNA reads as TGTGCCAGCAGCCAGGGTCGGGAACACTCGGCGGAGACCCAGTACTTC. It codes for CASSQGREHSAETQYF.

This chain links TRBV9 with TRBJ2-6; a possible D gene is TRBD2 (5 bases). The CDR3 length is 15 residues. CDR1 is SGDLS and CDR2 is YYNGEE in the germline V gene. V shed 4 bases and J shed 2 bases, with 10 bases lying between them. CDR3 nucleotides: TGTGCCAGCAGCCGTTACGGGGCTGGGGCCAACGTCCTGACTTTC. Its protein product is CASSRYGAGANVLTF.

Notes on this clone: The junction differs from germline at one of its ends, possibly a read error. The V call is TRBV7-7, the J call TRBJ2-3, with 11 nucleotides matching TRBD1. Germline V gene lookup returns CDR1 SSHAT and CDR2 FNYEAQ (reference sequence). CDR3 length: 15 residues. The CDR3 DNA is TGTGCTAGCAGCCGGGGACAGGGGGTCTCAGATACGCAGTATTTT. This encodes CASSRGQGVSDTQYF.